The 21 T cell receptor beta chains below were found in one sample sequenced in a study of T cells in localized non-small cell lung cancer. Here immunoSEQ multiplex PCR was the method, and the copy in TCRdb shows in-frame clones only, minus some. The data show 59,000 or so clones, about 89% seen once. The input for sequencing was peripheral blood, taken before any cancer treatment. These receptors originate from a man aged 35-75 years with stage I lung adenocarcinoma.

The chain recombines TRBV5-1 with TRBJ2-2; D is possibly TRBD1 (5 bases). Germline values: CDR1 SGHRS, CDR2 YFSETQ. This CDR3 contains 14 residues. V was trimmed by 0 bases and J by 4 bases, leaving 7 bases between them. The CDR3 DNA reads as TGCGCCAGCAGCTTGGTGGGGCGCACCGGGGAGCTGTTTTTT. This gives the protein CASSLVGRTGELFF.

The chain combines TRBV7-8 with TRBJ1-2, with no clear D. This CDR3 is built from 16 residues. V lost 4 bases and J 6 bases, leaving 21 bases between the germline ends. The germline V gene encodes CDR1 SGHVS and CDR2 FQNEAQ. As DNA, the CDR3 is TGTGCCAGCAGCTCACCATGGGCAGAGATGGAAAATGGCTACACCTTC. It codes for CASSSPWAEMENGYTF.

The V gene is TRBV5-6, the J gene TRBJ2-7; weak D call: TRBD1 (7 bases). The germline V gene encodes CDR1 SGHDT and CDR2 YYEEEE. The CDR3 consists of 15 residues. V was shortened by 4 bases and J by 9 bases, with 23 bases between the two germline ends. In DNA form, the CDR3 reads TGTGCCAGCAGCGCGGGACAGATGATACGAGCGGCGCAGTACTTC. It encodes CASSAGQMIRAAQYF.

The rearrangement links TRBV5-4 to TRBJ2-4; D call uncertain. V was clipped by 9 bases and J by 5 bases, with 15 bases between them. CDR1 and CDR2 from the germline V gene are SGHNT and YYREEE (reference sequence). CDR3 size: 13 residues. This chain's CDR3 is CATARAAENIQYF. The CDR3 DNA reads as TGTGCCACCGCCCGCGCCGCAGAAAACATTCAGTACTTC.

The V call is TRBV7-9, the J call TRBJ1-5; D is unclear. V lost 3 bases and J 3 bases, leaving 6 bases between the germline ends. The germline V gene encodes CDR1 SEHNR and CDR2 FQNEAQ (reference sequence). The CDR3 contains 13 residues. The CDR3 sequence: CASSFSSNQPQHF. The CDR3 coding sequence is TGTGCCAGCAGCTTTTCATCCAATCAGCCCCAGCATTTT.

The rearrangement joins TRBV5-1 to TRBJ2-2; no clear D gene. The CDR3 has 11 residues. Per germline, CDR1 SGHRS and CDR2 YFSETQ. Trimming shortened V by 7 bases and J by 5 bases, and 6 bases separated the two germline ends. The CDR3 DNA is TGCGCCAGCTTGGGGACCGGGGAGCTGTTTTTT. Amino acid sequence: CASLGTGELFF.

V and J are TRBV29-1 and TRBJ2-5, with 7 bases aligning to TRBD1. V gave up 6 bases and J gave up 4 bases; unmatched junction bases: 14. The CDR3 runs 15 residues. Germline V CDR1 and CDR2: SQVTM, ANQGSEA. CDR3 in amino acids: CSVARGTAKGETQYF. DNA for the CDR3: TGCAGCGTCGCACGAGGGACAGCGAAGGGAGAGACCCAGTACTTC.

The chain joins TRBV6-5 to TRBJ2-2, with D tentatively TRBD1 (5 bases). This CDR3 has 13 amino acids. Germline V gives CDR1 MNHEY, CDR2 SVGAGI. Trimming took 5 bases from V and 4 from J, leaving 8 bases between them. CDR3 sequence (DNA): TGTGCCAGCAGTAGACAGTTCACCGGGGAGCTGTTTTTT. It specifies CASSRQFTGELFF.

V is TRBV20-1 and J is TRBJ2-5, with D possibly matching TRBD1 (5 bases). Judging by the DNA end, TRBJ2-7 fits better; the J call may be wrong. CDR1 and CDR2 from the germline V gene are DFQATT and SNEGSKA (reference sequence). CDR3 size: 11 residues. CDR3 DNA sequence: TGCAGTGCTAGGCAGGGTTCCGAGCAGTACTTC. This translates into CSARQGSEQYF.

This clone turned up a few times. The V call is TRBV2, the J call TRBJ2-5; 8 bases map to TRBD1. The trim removed 6 bases at V and 4 bases at J, leaving 7 bases unmatched. CDR1 is SNHLY, CDR2 FYNNEI, per germline. The CDR3 length is 14 residues. The CDR3 nucleotides are TGTGCCAGCAGGGCCGGGACAGGAAGAGAGACCCAGTACTTC. It specifies CASRAGTGRETQYF.

The V call is TRBV7-6, the J call TRBJ1-2; tentatively, D is TRBD1 (6 bases). Between the trimmed V and J ends, which lost 1 base and 7 bases, there was a span of 16 bases. The CDR3 runs 15 residues. Germline CDR1 and CDR2: SGHVS and FNYEAQ. As DNA, the CDR3 is TGTGCCAGCAGCTTAGACGACAGGACTTGGGGTGGCTACACCTTC. This sequence encodes CASSLDDRTWGGYTF.

V is TRBV5-1 and J is TRBJ2-5; 9 bases line up with TRBD2. Germline CDR1 and CDR2: SGHRS and YFSETQ. The CDR3 loop spans 16 amino acids. J was trimmed by 6 bases and V by 0 bases; bases with no gene match: 9. CDR3 coding DNA: TGCGCCAGCAGCTTGGACGGTAGCGGGAGTCGGAAGACCCAGTACTTC. Translating gives CASSLDGSGSRKTQYF. Full variable domain (remainder filled in from reference TRBV5-1 and TRBJ2-5): KAGVTQTPRYLIKTRGQQVTLSCSPISGHRSVSWYQQTPGQGLQFLFEYFSETQRNKGNFPGRFSGRQFSNSRSEMNVSTLELGDSALYLCASSLDGSGSRKTQYFGPGTRLLVL.

V usage is TRBV28 and J usage is TRBJ2-5, with TRBD2 matching over 9 bases. With V trimmed by 8 bases and J by 4 bases, 8 bases remained unmatched. The CDR3 loop spans 14 amino acids. The germline CDR1 and CDR2 sequences are MDHEN and SYDVKM. CDR3 region: CASDSGSGRETQYF. The CDR3 DNA reads TGTGCCAGCGATAGCGGGAGTGGTAGAGAGACCCAGTACTTC.

CDR3 in DNA: TGTGCCAGCAGTGGACACCTATCACTATACAATGAGCAGTTCTTC. Translated: CASSGHLSLYNEQFF. The chain employs TRBV2 and TRBJ2-1; D gene ambiguous. This CDR3 is 15 amino acids long. With 4 bases removed from V and 4 bases from J, the gap between germline ends came to 14 bases. Germline V gives CDR1 SNHLY, CDR2 FYNNEI.

This chain joins TRBV27 and TRBJ1-1; D is possibly TRBD1 (6 bases). CDR1 is MNHEY, CDR2 SMNVEV, per germline (reference sequence). The CDR3 runs 12 residues. The V gene lost 6 bases and the J gene lost 8 bases, with 13 bases spanning the gap. CDR3 amino acids: CASRDTGREAFF. CDR3 DNA sequence: TGTGCCAGCAGGGACACAGGGCGCGAAGCTTTCTTT.

This chain uses TRBV9 with TRBJ2-3; D remains ambiguous. The CDR3 totals 15 residues. The V gene's germline CDR1 is SGDLS and CDR2 YYNGEE. Deletions cut 0 bases from V and 3 bases from J, with 11 bases between. This chain's CDR3 is CASSVGERYTDTQYF. Here the CDR3 DNA reads TGTGCCAGCAGCGTAGGAGAGAGGTATACAGATACGCAGTATTTT. Together with reference TRBV9 and TRBJ2-3, the CDR3 gives the full variable domain: DSGVTQTPKHLITATGQRVTLRCSPRSGDLSVYWYQQSLDQGLQFLIQYYNGEERAKGNILERFSAQQFPDLHSELNLSSLELGDSALYFCASSVGERYTDTQYFGPGTRLTVL.

This clone was recorded only once. The junction shows a germline mismatch at one end, possibly a read error. The chain uses TRBV4-1 and TRBJ2-1; possible D gene TRBD1, 6 bases. Germline CDR1 reads MGHRA; CDR2 reads YSYEKL. The length of the CDR3 is 22 residues. The CDR3 spells CANSQGTVAGWRAGAGYNEQFF. The CDR3 DNA is TGCGCCAACAGCCAGGGGACGGTGGCTGGGTGGCGGGCTGGGGCGGGCTACAATGAGCAGTTCTTC.

V gene TRBV28 combines with J gene TRBJ2-7; 9 bases are shared with TRBD1. Germline V CDR1 and CDR2: MDHEN, SYDVKM. The CDR3 contains 14 residues. V lost 6 bases to trimming and J lost 7 bases; unmatched junction nucleotides: 10. CDR3 sequence: CASSPPGTGWEQYF. Written as DNA, the CDR3 is TGTGCCAGCAGCCCCCCCGGGACAGGGTGGGAGCAGTACTTC.

CDR3 bases: TGTGCCAGCACCCTACGATCGGGTTACAATGAGCAGTTCTTC. It specifies CASTLRSGYNEQFF. The V and J genes are TRBV28 and TRBJ2-1; D is unclear. Germline loops: CDR1 MDHEN, CDR2 SYDVKM. V was shortened by 7 bases and J by 4 bases, with 14 bases between the two germline ends. The CDR3 spans 14 residues.

V usage is TRBV28 and J usage is TRBJ2-3, with 9 nucleotides matching TRBD1. Per the germline V gene, CDR1 is MDHEN and CDR2 is SYDVKM. The CDR3 is 18 amino acids. J lost 4 bases, V lost 4 bases, and 15 bases had no gene match. CDR3 DNA: TGTGCCAGCAGTTCAGACAGGGGGTGGTCCACCCCGGCAGATACGCAGTATTTT. Translation: CASSSDRGWSTPADTQYF.

V gene TRBV29-1 combines with J gene TRBJ1-2, with 8 bases matching TRBD1. The V gene end was trimmed by 4 bases and the J gene end by 4 bases; junction bases not matched to a gene: 11. Looked up from germline, CDR1 is SQVTM and CDR2 is ANQGSEA. The CDR3 has 15 amino acids. The DNA of the CDR3 is TGCAGCGTTGGGGGCATTGTGGGACAGGCCTATGGCTACACCTTC. Its translation is CSVGGIVGQAYGYTF.